This passage covers 19 T cell receptor beta chains from one sample sequenced in a study of metastatic and nonmetastatic thyroid tumors (dated by TCRdb to the early 2020s). None of the patients had been given any treatment before thyroid surgery. The library was generated by PCR. These reads were obtained on an Illumina HiSeq 4000. TCRdb cleaned the public reads at Q25 with fastp, built clones with MiXCR and kept in-frame beta chains. The sample table shows some 13,000 clones, and roughly 29% are seen once. The ten largest clonotypes hold about 20% of the sample. The sequenced sample was tumor tissue. The receptors shown here come from a female donor with papillary thyroid cancer or a benign thyroid nodule (not recorded which). Some clones in this sample may be carry-over from other donors' samples.

This clone was seen repeatedly, ten times or more. The chain uses TRBV19 and TRBJ1-1, with D perhaps TRBD1 (5 bases). The germline CDR1 and CDR2 sequences are LNHDA and SQIVND (reference sequence). This CDR3 region has 13 residues. Trimming removed 6 bases at V and 1 base at J, with 9 bases between. CDR3 nucleotide sequence: TGTGCCAGTAGCCGGGGCGAGAACACTGAAGCTTTCTTT. It yields the protein CASSRGENTEAFF.

This clone was detected only a few times. With a much larger clone just one base away, this may be a read error. The genes are TRBV7-3 and TRBJ2-5; TRBD1 aligns across 10 bases. V lost 4 bases to trimming and J lost 8 bases; unmatched junction nucleotides: 4. Germline V gene lookup returns CDR1 SGHTA and CDR2 FQGTGA. The CDR3 has 13 amino acids. CDR3 in DNA: TGTGCCAGCAGCTCAGGACAGGGGGATACCCAGTACTTC. As protein: CASSSGQGDTQYF.

This clone is labeled medium-sized (0.01 to 0.1%). The V call is TRBV27, the J call TRBJ1-4, with 7 bases fitting TRBD1. This CDR3 has 17 amino acids. V lost 4 bases, J lost 0 bases, and 8 bases stayed unmatched. CDR1 is MNHEY and CDR2 is SMNVEV in the germline V gene (reference sequence). The CDR3 spells CASSSHYRGPTNEKLFF. In nucleotides, the CDR3 is TGTGCCAGCAGTTCCCACTACAGGGGTCCAACTAATGAAAAACTGTTTTTT.

This clone was seen repeatedly, ten times or more. V is TRBV20-1 and J is TRBJ1-4, with D possibly TRBD1 on 6 matching bases. From germline, CDR1 is DFQATT and CDR2 SNEGSKA (reference sequence). CDR3 length: 16 residues. The V and J ends lost 0 bases and 0 bases respectively, with 11 bases between them. The CDR3 region is CSAREDSLATNEKLFF. In DNA, the CDR3 is TGCAGTGCTAGAGAGGACAGCCTTGCAACTAATGAAAAACTGTTTTTT.

This clone was seen repeatedly, ten times or more. The chain carries TRBV6-1 and TRBJ2-3; TRBD1 matches at 10 bases. Germline CDR1 is MNHNS and CDR2 is SASEGT. The CDR3 has 16 residues. V lost 6 bases and J lost 2; bases outside the gene matches: 8. The CDR3 reads CASRRGTGVNTDTQYF. The DNA of the CDR3 is TGTGCCAGCAGGAGGGGGACAGGGGTTAACACAGATACGCAGTATTTT.

The J gene is TRBJ2-3, the V gene TRBV5-4; the match to TRBD2 covers 7 bases. This CDR3 region has 17 residues. V was clipped by 0 bases and J by 0 bases; unmatched bases: 7. Germline loops: CDR1 SGHNT, CDR2 YYREEE (reference sequence). The CDR3 sequence is CASSLGMAGVSTDTQYF. The CDR3 nucleotides are TGTGCCAGCAGCTTGGGGATGGCGGGGGTAAGCACAGATACGCAGTATTTT.

The chain couples TRBV11-2 to TRBJ2-7; TRBD1 agrees at 8 bases. With V trimmed by 5 bases and J by 3 bases, 9 bases remained unmatched. The germline V gene encodes CDR1 SGHAT and CDR2 FQNNGV. This CDR3 comprises 15 residues. CDR3 amino acids: CASSARQGNDYEQYF. For the CDR3, the DNA is TGTGCCAGCAGCGCCAGACAGGGGAATGACTACGAGCAGTACTTC.

In this sample, this clone turned up a few times. The rearrangement joins TRBV6-1 to TRBJ2-7; no clear D. The V gene's germline CDR1 is MNHNS and CDR2 SASEGT. CDR3 length: 14 residues. The V end lost 4 bases, the J end lost 2 bases, and 12 bases lay between the germline ends. The CDR3 DNA reads TGTGCCAGCAGTGTGGAAGGGATAGCCTACGAGCAGTACTTC. It translates to CASSVEGIAYEQYF.

Ten or more counts support this clone. Possible read error: a much larger clone is one base away. In the same sample, other DNA sequences code for this CDR3. The genes are TRBV15 and TRBJ2-3, with D possibly being TRBD2 (6 bases). The CDR3 covers 16 residues. The V gene's germline CDR1 is LNHNV and CDR2 YYDKDF (reference sequence). V was clipped by 2 bases and J by 1 base, with 13 bases between them. The CDR3 nucleotides read TGTGCCACCAGCAGAAGGGGAGGTGGGGGCACAGATACGCAGTATTTT. Translation: CATSRRGGGGTDTQYF.

This clone is termed medium-sized (0.01 to 0.1%). This rearrangement joins TRBV27 to TRBJ1-2, with D possibly TRBD1 on 5 matching bases. Trimming removed 6 bases from V and 4 bases from J, with 12 bases in between. Germline CDR1 MNHEY, CDR2 SMNVEV (reference sequence). The CDR3 totals 13 residues. CDR3 nucleotide sequence: TGTGCCAGCAGCCGTCGGGGGGGCTATGGCTACACCTTC. Translation gives CASSRRGGYGYTF.

This clone appeared many times. This sequence joins TRBV6-5 and TRBJ2-5, with TRBD2 matching 10 bases. After removal of 2 bases from V and 2 bases from J, the junction contained 2 bases not matched to a gene. Germline assignment: CDR1 MNHEY and CDR2 SVGAGI. This CDR3 is 15 amino acids long. CDR3 nucleotides: TGTGCCAGCAGTTACGGGGGACTAGCGCAAGAGACCCAGTACTTC. Encoded protein: CASSYGGLAQETQYF.

This clone counts as medium-sized (0.01 to 0.1%). J is TRBJ1-4 and V is TRBV6-6; D gene ambiguous. V lost 0 bases, J lost 8 bases, and 10 bases lay in between. In germline, CDR1 is MNHNY, CDR2 SVGAGI (reference sequence). This CDR3 spans 14 amino acids. The CDR3 loop reads CASSYSEWGEKLFF. The CDR3 DNA is TGTGCCAGCAGTTACTCTGAGTGGGGAGAAAAACTGTTTTTT.

The chain is built from TRBV10-2 and TRBJ2-1, with 13 bases matching TRBD2. This CDR3 comprises 18 residues. V was pared by 0 bases and J by 6 bases, with 8 bases of the junction left unmatched. Germline loops: CDR1 WSHSY, CDR2 SAAADI. CDR3 sequence: CASSESGLAGVPTNEQFF. In DNA, the CDR3 is TGCGCCAGCAGTGAGTCTGGACTAGCGGGAGTTCCCACCAATGAGCAGTTCTTC.

Only one count was recorded for this clone. The chain has TRBV20-1 and TRBJ1-2; no clear D gene. V was shortened by 1 base and J by 4 bases, with 7 bases between the two germline ends. The CDR3 covers 12 residues. From germline, CDR1 is DFQATT and CDR2 SNEGSKA (reference sequence). This chain's CDR3 is CSARVGTYGYTF. The CDR3 nucleotides read TGCAGTGCTAGAGTCGGAACCTATGGCTACACCTTC.

The sample holds a few counts of this clone. This chain uses TRBV12-3 or TRBV12-4 with TRBJ1-1; D gene ambiguous. The CDR3 is made up of 17 amino acids. V was shortened by 0 bases and J by 14 bases, with 28 bases between the two germline ends. CDR3 nucleotides: TGTGCCAGCAGTTTAGCGCTAATAGGGCTAAGGGTGCTTGAATCCTTCTTT. Translation gives CASSLALIGLRVLESFF.

This clone was detected only once. This sequence joins TRBV9 and TRBJ1-5; D is undetermined. V lost 7 bases, J lost 4 bases, and 9 bases lay in between. The V gene's germline CDR1 is SGDLS and CDR2 YYNGEE. The CDR3 spans 12 residues. The CDR3 reads CASCWGNQPQHF. The CDR3 DNA sequence: TGTGCCAGCTGTTGGGGAAATCAGCCCCAGCATTTT.

A word on this clone: No conserved phenylalanine or tryptophan ends this CDR3, so it is likely a read error. It is unclear where the CDR3 begins or ends on the DNA, so no DNA is shown, and the CDR3 is as TCRdb lists it. The chain carries TRBV19 and TRBJ2-7. The CDR3 has 11 residues if both end residues are counted. The V gene's germline CDR1 is LNHDA and CDR2 SQIVND (reference sequence). The CDR3 loop reads CASQKGGEKYL.

This rearrangement joins TRBV7-9 to TRBJ2-1, with TRBD2 matching over 7 bases. In germline, CDR1 is SEHNR, CDR2 FQNEAQ (reference sequence). This CDR3 has 14 residues. V shed 7 bases, J shed 5 bases, and the junction held 8 bases outside the gene matches. CDR3 coding DNA: TGTGCCAGCATCCTAGCCGCGGGGGACAATGAGCAGTTCTTC. Its protein is CASILAAGDNEQFF.

The V call is TRBV20-1, the J call TRBJ2-5; D uncertain. The CDR3 length is 15 residues. The germline V gene encodes CDR1 DFQATT and CDR2 SNEGSKA (reference sequence). V lost 5 bases and J 5 bases, leaving 21 bases between the germline ends. The CDR3 is CSAGRDIESWETQYF. Here the CDR3 DNA reads TGCAGTGCTGGAAGAGATATTGAGTCATGGGAGACCCAGTACTTC.